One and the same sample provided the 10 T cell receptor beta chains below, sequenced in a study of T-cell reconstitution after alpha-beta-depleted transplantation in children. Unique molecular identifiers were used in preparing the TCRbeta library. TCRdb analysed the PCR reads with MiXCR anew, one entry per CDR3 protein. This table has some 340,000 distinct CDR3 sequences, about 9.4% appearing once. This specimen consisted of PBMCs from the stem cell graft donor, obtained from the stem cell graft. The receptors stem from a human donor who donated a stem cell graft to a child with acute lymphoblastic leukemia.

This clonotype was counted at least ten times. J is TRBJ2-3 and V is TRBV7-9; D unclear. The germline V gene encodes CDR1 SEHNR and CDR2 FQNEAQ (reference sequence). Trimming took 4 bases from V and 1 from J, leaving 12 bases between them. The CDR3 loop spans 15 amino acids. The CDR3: CASSSAAGGTDTQYF. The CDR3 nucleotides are TGTGCCAGCAGCTCTGCGGCTGGGGGCACAGATACGCAGTATTTT.

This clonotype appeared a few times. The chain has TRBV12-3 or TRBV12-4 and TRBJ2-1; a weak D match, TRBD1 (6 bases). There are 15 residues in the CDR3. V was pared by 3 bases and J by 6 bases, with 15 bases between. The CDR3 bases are TGTGCCAGCAGTTTCCGACAGGTCTTCGGCAATGAGCAGTTCTTC. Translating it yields CASSFRQVFGNEQFF.

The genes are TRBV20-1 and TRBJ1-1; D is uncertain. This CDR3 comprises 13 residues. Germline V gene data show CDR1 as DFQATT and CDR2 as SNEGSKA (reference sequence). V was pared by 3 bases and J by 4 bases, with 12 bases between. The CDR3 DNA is TGCAGTGCTAGTAACGGGGTTTCCACTGAAGCTTTCTTT. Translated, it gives CSASNGVSTEAFF.

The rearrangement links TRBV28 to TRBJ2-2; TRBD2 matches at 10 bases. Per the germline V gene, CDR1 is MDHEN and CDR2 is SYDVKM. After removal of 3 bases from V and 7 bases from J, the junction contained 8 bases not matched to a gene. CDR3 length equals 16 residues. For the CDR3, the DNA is TGTGCCAGCAGTTTTGACCTAGCGGGAGCTGGCGGGGAGCTGTTTTTT. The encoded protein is CASSFDLAGAGGELFF.

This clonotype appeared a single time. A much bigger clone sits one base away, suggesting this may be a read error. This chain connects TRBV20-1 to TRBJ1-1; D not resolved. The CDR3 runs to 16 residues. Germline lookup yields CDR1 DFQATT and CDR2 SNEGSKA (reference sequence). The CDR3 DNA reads TGCTGTGCTAGAGAAGACGGACGGATGGGATACACTGAAGCTTTCTTT. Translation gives CCAREDGRMGYTEAFF.

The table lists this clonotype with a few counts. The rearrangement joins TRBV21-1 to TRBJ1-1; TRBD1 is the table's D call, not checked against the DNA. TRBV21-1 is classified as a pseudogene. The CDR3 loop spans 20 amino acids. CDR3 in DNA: TGTGCCAGCAGCGACGACATACCGGGACAGGCCGGACGGCTGAACACTGAAGCTTTCTTT. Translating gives CASSDDIPGQAGRLNTEAFF.

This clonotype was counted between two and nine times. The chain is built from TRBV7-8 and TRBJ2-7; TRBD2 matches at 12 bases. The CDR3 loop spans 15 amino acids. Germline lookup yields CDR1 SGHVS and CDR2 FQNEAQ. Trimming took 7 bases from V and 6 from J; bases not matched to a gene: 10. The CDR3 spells CASTHQVLAGGEQYF. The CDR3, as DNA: TGTGCCAGCACCCACCAGGTACTAGCGGGAGGCGAGCAGTACTTC. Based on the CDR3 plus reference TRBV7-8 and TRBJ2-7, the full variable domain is GAGVSQSPRYKVAKRGQDVALRCDPISGHVSLFWYQQALGQGPEFLTYFQNEAQLDKSGLPSDRFFAERPEGSVSTLKIQRTQQEDSAVYLCASTHQVLAGGEQYFGPGTRLTVT.

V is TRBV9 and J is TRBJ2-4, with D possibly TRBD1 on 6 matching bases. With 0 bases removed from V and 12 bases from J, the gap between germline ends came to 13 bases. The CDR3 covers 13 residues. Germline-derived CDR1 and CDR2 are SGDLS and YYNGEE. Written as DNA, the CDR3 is TGTGCCAGCAGCGTAGGGGGCGCGGACAGTCAGTACTTC. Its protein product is CASSVGGADSQYF. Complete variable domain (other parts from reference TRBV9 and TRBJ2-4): DSGVTQTPKHLITATGQRVTLRCSPRSGDLSVYWYQQSLDQGLQFLIQYYNGEERAKGNILERFSAQQFPDLHSELNLSSLELGDSALYFCASSVGGADSQYFGAGTRLSVL.

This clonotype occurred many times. The CDR3 region is CASSSLTLGGSGELFF. DNA for the CDR3: TGCGCCAGCAGCTCGTTGACCTTAGGGGGCTCCGGGGAGCTGTTTTTT. The chain employs TRBV5-1 and TRBJ2-2, with 7 nucleotides matching TRBD1. The CDR3 has 16 amino acids. The trim removed 3 bases at V and 6 bases at J, leaving 11 bases unmatched. CDR1 is SGHRS, CDR2 YFSETQ, per germline. The variable domain in full, completed from reference TRBV5-1 and TRBJ2-2, reads KAGVTQTPRYLIKTRGQQVTLSCSPISGHRSVSWYQQTPGQGLQFLFEYFSETQRNKGNFPGRFSGRQFSNSRSEMNVSTLELGDSALYLCASSSLTLGGSGELFFGEGSRLTVL.

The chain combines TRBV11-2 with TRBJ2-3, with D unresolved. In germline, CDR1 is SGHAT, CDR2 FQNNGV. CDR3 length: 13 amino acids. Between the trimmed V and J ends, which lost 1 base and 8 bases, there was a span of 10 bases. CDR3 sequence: CASSLVAVGTQYF. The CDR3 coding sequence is TGTGCCAGCAGCTTAGTGGCAGTAGGTACGCAGTATTTT. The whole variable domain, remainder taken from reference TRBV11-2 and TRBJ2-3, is EAGVAQSPRYKIIEKRQSVAFWCNPISGHATLYWYQQILGQGPKLLIQFQNNGVVDDSQLPKDRFSAERLKGVDSTLKIQPAKLEDSAVYLCASSLVAVGTQYFGPGTRLTVL.